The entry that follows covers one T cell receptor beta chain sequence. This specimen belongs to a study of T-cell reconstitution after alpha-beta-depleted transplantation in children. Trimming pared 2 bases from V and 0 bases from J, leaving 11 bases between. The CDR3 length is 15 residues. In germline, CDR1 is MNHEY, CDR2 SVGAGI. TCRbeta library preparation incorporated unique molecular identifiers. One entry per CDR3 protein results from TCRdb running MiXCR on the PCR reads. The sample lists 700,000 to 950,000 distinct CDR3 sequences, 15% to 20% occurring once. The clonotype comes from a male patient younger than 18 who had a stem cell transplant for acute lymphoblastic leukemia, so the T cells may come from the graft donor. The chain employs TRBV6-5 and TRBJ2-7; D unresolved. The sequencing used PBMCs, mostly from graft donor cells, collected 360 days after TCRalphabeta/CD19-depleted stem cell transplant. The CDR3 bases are TGTGCCAGCAGTTACGCGCAGAGCAGCTCCTACGAGCAGTACTTC. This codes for CASSYAQSSSYEQYF.